The sequence of this T cell receptor beta chain was determined in a study of PD-1 blockade in mismatch repair-deficient tumors. PCR or immunohistochemistry showed mismatch repair deficiency in every enrolled patient. The CDR3 consists of 17 residues. CDR1 MRHNA and CDR2 SNTAGT come from the germline V gene. V was clipped by 5 bases and J by 4 bases; unmatched bases: 5. This clone was picked up one time. Data came from immunoSEQ multiplex PCR; TCRdb stores just in-frame clones and leaves some out. The sample comprises 100,000 or so clones, 82% of which are singletons, and about 6.3% rests with the top ten.

Here the sequenced sample was peripheral blood, taken less than 37 weeks after starting pembrolizumab. The gene calls are TRBV6-4 and TRBJ2-2, with 15 bases aligning to TRBD2. This receptor was obtained from an adult with mismatch repair-deficient cancer. The CDR3 spells CASSWTSGRAVTGELFF. DNA for the CDR3: TGTGCCAGCAGTTGGACTAGCGGGAGGGCCGTCACCGGGGAGCTGTTTTTT.